This T cell receptor beta chain derives from a study of blood T cells in healthy people across ages. Per germline, CDR1 SGHTA and CDR2 FQGNSA. The CDR3 spans 15 residues. V dropped 5 bases and J dropped 7; count of bases not matched to a gene: 8. Alongside a J-beta primer mix, a sample-barcoded 5' primer served in a second PCR lasting about 7 to 12 cycles. One entry per CDR3 protein results from TCRdb running MiXCR on the 5' RACE reads. The table shows 750,000 to 850,000 distinct CDR3 sequences, with approximately 25% occurring only once. These data were likewise used in another study, on T cells of mothers and their children.

This receptor was identified in a boy between 10 and 17 years old in good health. The chain links TRBV7-2 to TRBJ2-2; 9 bases agree with TRBD1. The specimen sequenced was blood. The chain's CDR3 is CASSQGTGTYGELFF. CDR3 nucleotides: TGTGCCAGCAGCCAGGGGACAGGGACGTACGGGGAGCTGTTTTTT. Filled out from reference TRBV7-2 and TRBJ2-2, the complete variable domain reads GAGVSQSPSNKVTEKGKDVELRCDPISGHTALYWYRQSLGQGLEFLIYFQGNSAPDKSGLPSDRFSAERTGGSVSTLTIQRTQQEDSAVYLCASSQGTGTYGELFFGEGSRLTVL.